This T cell receptor (beta chain) originates from a study of cytomegalovirus exposure and HLA in healthy donors. Study-level information: Early released data comprised 75 million to 100 million unique TCRs from HLA-typed donors. Broader study findings: High specificity and sensitivity for cytomegalovirus status were reported for the classifier. Per a later analysis, HLA-associated TCR beta chains showed more clonal expansion than other, equally common TCR beta chains.

This clone was recorded only once. Its specificity is unknown. A read error may account for a junction end that differs from germline. PCR employed 60 Vbeta and 13 Jbeta primers. Measured with immunoSEQ multiplex PCR; TCRdb has only the in-frame clones, and not every one. There are approximately 130,000 clones in the sample; about 80% occur only once, and approximately 2.8% lies in the top ten. Germline CDR1 and CDR2: SEHNR and FQNEAQ (reference sequence). This CDR3 has 15 amino acids. The source is a boy younger than 10 in good health and CMV-seronegative. The V call is TRBV7-9, the J call TRBJ2-3; 11 nucleotides agree with TRBD2. The sample was PBMCs. This chain's CDR3 is CSSSYLGTSGDTQYF. The CDR3 DNA follows: TGTTCCAGCAGCTACCTGGGGACTAGCGGAGATACGCAGTATTTT.